This TCR beta chain was captured by sequencing in a study of T-cell reconstitution after alpha-beta-depleted transplantation in children. This clonotype was observed at least ten times. Between the trimmed V and J ends, which lost 4 bases and 6 bases, there was a span of 12 bases. The germline CDR1 and CDR2 sequences are MNHNS and SASEGT. The CDR3 loop spans 13 amino acids. Unique molecular identifiers featured in how the TCRbeta library was prepared. TCRdb redid the calling of the PCR reads with MiXCR, one entry per CDR3 protein. The table shows approximately 200,000 distinct CDR3 sequences, with roughly 15% occurring only once.

The TCR was taken from a human donor who donated a stem cell graft to a child with acute lymphoblastic leukemia. The chain carries TRBV6-1 and TRBJ1-2; D is perhaps TRBD1 (5 bases). Source: PBMCs from the stem cell graft donor, taken from the stem cell graft. In nucleotides, the CDR3 is TGTGCCAGCAGTGTCCGGGACCTGGATGGCTACACCTTC. It yields the protein CASSVRDLDGYTF.